These 3 T cell receptor beta chains share one sample of origin, sequenced in a study of blood T cell repertoires in COVID-19. This table comes from immunoSEQ multiplex PCR, and its TCRdb copy is limited to in-frame clones, with some not included. The data hold around 180,000 clones, with 70% to 90% observed a single time. The sequenced sample consisted of peripheral blood. The source of these receptors is a man aged 40-55 years with active or convalescent COVID-19.

A single count supports this clone. This may arise from a read error, as a much more abundant clone is one base away. J is TRBJ1-2 and V is TRBV2, with D perhaps matching TRBD1 (6 bases). V lost 5 bases and J lost 3, with 10 bases in between. The germline CDR1 and CDR2 sequences are SNHLY and FYNNEI. CDR3 length equals 13 residues. CDR3 bases: TGTGCCAGCAGTCCGGACAGAGACTATGGCTACACCTTC. As protein: CASSPDRDYGYTF. Filled out from reference TRBV2 and TRBJ1-2, the complete variable domain reads EPEVTQTPSHQVTQMGQEVILRCVPISNHLYFYWYRQILGQKVEFLVSFYNNEISEKSEIFDDQFSVERPDGSNFTLKIRSTKLEDSAMYFCASSPDRDYGYTFGSGTRLTVV.

V usage is TRBV19 and J usage is TRBJ2-1; possibly TRBD1 for D (5 bases). The CDR3 spans 12 residues. Germline V lookup: CDR1 LNHDA, CDR2 SQIVND (reference sequence). Trimming took 1 base from V and 12 from J, leaving 10 bases between them. Here the CDR3 reads CASSIGGRTQFF. The DNA of the CDR3 is TGTGCCAGTAGTATAGGGGGCCGCACGCAGTTCTTC.

The table lists this clone with a count of one. The chain employs TRBV5-4 and TRBJ1-2; no clear D. V lost 0 bases, J lost 0 bases, and 6 bases lay in between. This CDR3 has 14 residues. Germline loops: CDR1 SGHNT, CDR2 YYREEE (reference sequence). The CDR3 sequence is CASSLGEANYGYTF. CDR3 bases: TGTGCCAGCAGCTTGGGGGAGGCTAACTATGGCTACACCTTC.